This T cell receptor (beta chain) emerged from a study of spatial heterogeneity in lung cancer. As for the study in general: The study found that TCR transcript counts in tumor regions correlated strongly with a matched bulk RNA-seq T cell module score.

The CDR3 totals 14 residues. The V gene end was trimmed by 7 bases and the J gene end by 6 bases; junction bases not matched to a gene: 6. Study results and limitations: Intratumoral expanded alpha and beta TCR counts were found to track tumor mutation counts.

This clonotype has only a few counts. Its antigen is not known. In TCRdb, the 5' RACE reads were re-called with MiXCR into one record per CDR3 protein. The data hold thousands of distinct CDR3 sequences, with around 9.9% observed a single time. The time point: sample taken at primary tumor resection. This specimen was lung tumor tissue, taken at surgery. The chain employs TRBV12-3 or TRBV12-4 and TRBJ2-1; 10 bases are a match to TRBD1. The receptor comes from a male donor with early-stage non-small cell lung cancer. The CDR3 is CASTQGQGINEQFF. DNA for the CDR3: TGTGCCAGCACCCAGGGACAGGGGATCAATGAGCAGTTCTTC.